The 10 T cell receptor beta chains below all came from one sample that was sequenced in a study of blood T cell repertoires in COVID-19. TCRdb's table, derived via immunoSEQ multiplex PCR, lists solely in-frame clones and lacks some. Of approximately 240,000 clones detected, roughly 84% appear once; the ten largest clones hold 4%. What was sequenced was peripheral blood. The receptor set was obtained from a woman aged 40 to 55 with active or convalescent COVID-19.

The V and J genes are TRBV28 and TRBJ1-2, with 10 bases identical to TRBD1. V was clipped by 4 bases and J by 7 bases; unmatched bases: 3. Germline V gene lookup returns CDR1 MDHEN and CDR2 SYDVKM. The CDR3 has 13 residues. The CDR3 DNA reads as TGTGCCAGCAGTTCCCGGGACAGGGGTGGCTACACCTTC. Its protein product is CASSSRDRGGYTF.

V usage is TRBV6-6 and J usage is TRBJ1-2; tentatively, D is TRBD1 (5 bases). This CDR3 is 16 amino acids long. With 5 bases removed from V and 4 bases from J, the gap between germline ends came to 20 bases. CDR1 is MNHNY and CDR2 is SVGAGI in the germline V gene (reference sequence). CDR3 coding DNA: TGTGCCAGCAGTCAGAAATACCTGGGGCCTAGCTATGGCTACACCTTC. It codes for CASSQKYLGPSYGYTF.

The chain carries TRBV4-1 and TRBJ1-5; 10 nucleotides match TRBD1. V was clipped by 1 base and J by 1 base; unmatched bases: 4. The CDR3 consists of 17 residues. Germline V gene lookup returns CDR1 MGHRA and CDR2 YSYEKL. CDR3 DNA sequence: TGCGCCAGCAGCCAAGGTCGGGACAGGGGAAGCAATCAGCCCCAGCATTTT. Translated, it gives CASSQGRDRGSNQPQHF.

The chain couples TRBV30 to TRBJ2-1; D is unresolved. V was trimmed by 5 bases and J by 9 bases, leaving 20 bases between them. Germline CDR1 GTSNPN, CDR2 SVGIG (reference sequence). CDR3 length: 14 amino acids. CDR3 nucleotides: TGTGCCTGGGGAGAGAAATTAGCTCCCAGTGAGCAGTTCTTC. Translation: CAWGEKLAPSEQFF.

The CDR3 coding sequence is TGTGCCATCAGTGACGGGACAGCCCACTCTGGAAACACCATATATTTT. Amino acids: CAISDGTAHSGNTIYF. The chain couples TRBV10-3 to TRBJ1-3, with 7 nucleotides matching TRBD1. CDR1 is ENHRY, CDR2 SYGVKD, per germline. The ends lost 3 bases at V and 0 bases at J; junction bases unmatched: 5. CDR3 length: 16 residues.

This chain uses TRBV11-2 with TRBJ2-3, with TRBD2 as a possible D gene (5 bases). This CDR3 spans 14 amino acids. V was trimmed by 1 base and J by 8 bases, leaving 13 bases between them. Germline V CDR1 and CDR2: SGHAT, FQNNGV. For the CDR3, the DNA is TGTGCCAGCAGCTTAGGAGGGCCCTTAGGTACGCAGTATTTT. It encodes CASSLGGPLGTQYF.

The chain carries TRBV19 and TRBJ2-3; 8 nucleotides match TRBD1. V shed 4 bases and J 4 bases; nucleotides not matched to a gene: 4. The length of the CDR3 is 14 residues. Germline V gene sequence: CDR1 LNHDA, CDR2 SQIVND (reference sequence). The CDR3 DNA sequence: TGTGCCAGTAGTACAGACAGGGGCCCAGATACGCAGTATTTT. It encodes CASSTDRGPDTQYF.

This chain uses TRBV5-6 with TRBJ1-5; D gene ambiguous. Trimming left V 1 base short and J 3 bases short, with 8 bases between. Germline lookup yields CDR1 SGHDT and CDR2 YYEEEE. The CDR3 is 14 amino acids. CDR3 DNA sequence: TGTGCCAGCAGCTTGAATACAGTCAATCAGCCCCAGCATTTT. Translation gives CASSLNTVNQPQHF. The entire variable domain, with the rest obtained from reference TRBV5-6 and TRBJ1-5, is as follows: DAGVTQSPTHLIKTRGQQVTLRCSPKSGHDTVSWYQQALGQGPQFIFQYYEEEERQRGNFPDRFSGHQFPNYSSELNVNALLLGDSALYLCASSLNTVNQPQHFGDGTRLSIL.

This clone was detected only once. This chain connects TRBV7-3 to TRBJ1-2, with TRBD1 matching 9 bases. The V gene end was trimmed by 0 bases and the J gene end by 8 bases; junction bases not matched to a gene: 4. The length of the CDR3 is 14 residues. Germline CDR1 is SGHTA and CDR2 is FQGTGA. The CDR3, as DNA: TGTGCCAGCAGCTTAACAGGGACAGGGCACGGCTACACCTTC. Translating it yields CASSLTGTGHGYTF.

This chain joins TRBV9 and TRBJ1-5, with D uncertain. The CDR3 totals 14 residues. Germline assignment: CDR1 SGDLS and CDR2 YYNGEE. Trimming removed 3 bases from V and 2 bases from J, with 9 bases in between. The CDR3, as DNA: TGTGCCAGCAGCGCAGGAGCGGGCAATCAGCCCCAGCATTTT. Its protein is CASSAGAGNQPQHF.